These 32 T cell receptor beta chains share one sample of origin, sequenced in a study of Ad26.COV2.S vaccination and SARS-CoV-2 variants. Stated treatment: around 19 received Ad26.COV2.S at low or high dose, single or two shots; several received placebo; per-sample allocation not given. The samples date from day 63 after the first vaccine or placebo injection. The data were produced by immunoSEQ multiplex PCR, yet TCRdb's version contains in-frame clones alone and is incomplete. The table includes under 550,000 clones, around nine tenths detected once. The input for sequencing was peripheral blood, taken in a trial of Ad26.COV2.S vaccine versus placebo. The origin of the receptors is a person between 18 and 60 years old who received the Ad26.COV2.S COVID-19 vaccine or a placebo.

The V call is TRBV6-2 or TRBV6-3, the J call TRBJ2-7, with D tentatively TRBD1 (5 bases). The CDR3 length is 16 residues. Germline V gene lookup returns CDR1 MNHEY and CDR2 SVGEGT. V was cut by 3 bases and J by 5 bases, with 20 bases left in between. The chain's CDR3 is CASSYSPLGRADEQYF. Written as DNA, the CDR3 is TGTGCCAGCAGTTATTCGCCCCTGGGCAGGGCGGACGAGCAGTACTTC.

The CDR3 here is CASSGAYEQYF. The CDR3 bases are TGTGCCAGCAGCGGCGCCTACGAGCAGTACTTC. The chain employs TRBV28 and TRBJ2-7; no clear D gene. Germline V CDR1 and CDR2: MDHEN, SYDVKM. This CDR3 is 11 amino acids long. Trimming removed 6 bases at V and 2 bases at J, with 5 bases between.

The chain is built from TRBV6-6 and TRBJ2-2; D unclear. This CDR3 spans 11 amino acids. Trimming took off 8 bases at V and 5 bases at J, with 6 bases between the two ends. Germline CDR1 reads MNHNY; CDR2 reads SVGAGI (reference sequence). The CDR3 region is CASDQTGELFF. The CDR3 bases are TGTGCCAGCGATCAGACCGGGGAGCTGTTTTTT.

V usage is TRBV7-2 and J usage is TRBJ1-6, with D possibly matching TRBD1 (6 bases). The length of the CDR3 is 16 residues. CDR1 and CDR2 from the germline V gene are SGHTA and FQGNSA. Trimming took 5 bases from V and 2 from J, leaving 13 bases between them. The CDR3 nucleotides are TGTGCCAGCAGCCTCCCGGACAGCGCCTATAATTCACCCCTCCACTTT. This encodes CASSLPDSAYNSPLHF.

The chain joins TRBV2 to TRBJ2-5; 7 bases line up with TRBD2. CDR3 length: 16 residues. V gave up 4 bases and J gave up 7 bases; unmatched junction bases: 15. Germline CDR1 is SNHLY and CDR2 is FYNNEI. CDR3 loop: CASSGQAGRLSGTQYF. The CDR3 region has the DNA TGTGCCAGCAGTGGGCAAGCGGGGCGACTAAGCGGGACCCAGTACTTC.

The chain links TRBV7-2 to TRBJ1-4, with TRBD1 matching over 8 bases. Germline V gene lookup returns CDR1 SGHTA and CDR2 FQGNSA. Trimming removed 1 base from V and 7 bases from J; junction bases left unmatched: 5. There are 15 residues in the CDR3. As DNA, the CDR3 is TGTGCCAGCAGCTTAGGAGGGACAGGCGGTGAAAAACTGTTTTTT. Its translation: CASSLGGTGGEKLFF.

This rearrangement joins TRBV19 to TRBJ1-4; 8 positions match TRBD1. The CDR3 consists of 16 residues. The germline V gene encodes CDR1 LNHDA and CDR2 SQIVND (reference sequence). Trimming at V came to 1 base and at J to 5 bases, leaving 6 bases not matched to a gene. CDR3 nucleotide sequence: TGTGCCAGTAGTATAGTGGCAGGGGGCGGAAATGAAAAACTGTTTTTT. Translating gives CASSIVAGGGNEKLFF.

This chain uses TRBV6-2 or TRBV6-3 with TRBJ2-7, with 7 bases matching TRBD2. The length of the CDR3 is 12 residues. The germline V gene has CDR1 MNHEY and CDR2 SVGEGT. Losses at the gene ends were 5 bases for V and 5 bases for J; bases not matched to a gene: 3. The CDR3 DNA is TGTGCCAGCAGTGGGGGGGTCAACGAGCAGTACTTC. Translation: CASSGGVNEQYF.

The J gene is TRBJ1-1, the V gene TRBV12-3 or TRBV12-4; D perhaps matches TRBD1 (5 bases). The CDR3 runs 13 residues. Trimming took 10 bases from V and 4 from J, leaving 16 bases between them. This CDR3 is CATGRGGGTEAFF. Here the CDR3 DNA reads TGTGCCACAGGGCGGGGAGGAGGCACTGAAGCTTTCTTT.

The chain carries TRBV19 and TRBJ2-7; tentatively, D is TRBD1 (6 bases). This CDR3 spans 16 amino acids. Trimming pared 3 bases from V and 4 bases from J, leaving 19 bases between. Germline loops: CDR1 LNHDA, CDR2 SQIVND (reference sequence). DNA of the CDR3: TGTGCCAGTAGTATCTTATGGACAGTTAAACCGTACGAGCAGTACTTC. This translates into CASSILWTVKPYEQYF.

The chain employs TRBV19 and TRBJ1-2; 8 positions agree with TRBD1. The CDR3 is 15 amino acids. V lost 5 bases, J lost 4 bases, and 9 bases stayed unmatched. Germline V CDR1 and CDR2: LNHDA, SQIVND (reference sequence). CDR3 in DNA: TGTGCCAGTAGTTTTAAATGGACAGGGACCTATGGCTACACCTTC. Amino acid sequence: CASSFKWTGTYGYTF.

This clone showed up just once. V and J are TRBV7-2 and TRBJ2-1; D perhaps matches TRBD1 (6 bases). From germline, CDR1 is SGHTA and CDR2 FQGNSA. CDR3 length equals 14 residues. V gave up 6 bases and J gave up 7 bases, with 16 bases separating them. CDR3 in DNA: TGTGCCAGCAGGACTTTAGGGGGATGGAATGAGCAGTTCTTC. It encodes CASRTLGGWNEQFF. Filled out from reference TRBV7-2 and TRBJ2-1, the complete variable domain reads GAGVSQSPSNKVTEKGKDVELRCDPISGHTALYWYRQSLGQGLEFLIYFQGNSAPDKSGLPSDRFSAERTGGSVSTLTIQRTQQEDSAVYLCASRTLGGWNEQFFGPGTRLTVL.

The chain couples TRBV2 to TRBJ1-5; D gene uncertain. The V end lost 8 bases, the J end lost 0 bases, and 5 bases lay between the germline ends. CDR3 length equals 12 residues. Germline values: CDR1 SNHLY, CDR2 FYNNEI. CDR3 sequence: CASQDSNQPQHF. The CDR3 nucleotides are TGTGCCAGCCAGGATAGCAATCAGCCCCAGCATTTT.

J is TRBJ2-5 and V is TRBV18; TRBD2 matches at 10 bases. V was clipped by 3 bases and J by 4 bases; unmatched bases: 8. The CDR3 totals 16 residues. In germline, CDR1 is KGHSH, CDR2 LQKENI. In DNA form, the CDR3 reads TGTGCCAGCTCACCTAGGACTAGCGGCGATGGAGAGACCCAGTACTTC. Translation: CASSPRTSGDGETQYF.

The J gene is TRBJ2-3, the V gene TRBV19, with a tentative D call TRBD1 (5 bases). The CDR3 sequence is 15 residues long. Trimming removed 3 bases at V and 1 base at J, with 11 bases between. Germline loops: CDR1 LNHDA, CDR2 SQIVND (reference sequence). CDR3 loop: CASSIVDTGTDTQYF. In DNA form, the CDR3 reads TGTGCCAGTAGTATTGTGGACACAGGCACAGATACGCAGTATTTT.

The chain recombines TRBV7-2 with TRBJ2-1, with D possibly TRBD2 on 7 matching bases. From germline, CDR1 is SGHTA and CDR2 FQGNSA. There are 16 residues in the CDR3. V gave up 1 base and J gave up 0 bases, with 10 bases separating them. This chain's CDR3 is CASSLGGGGSYNEQFF. In DNA, the CDR3 is TGTGCCAGCAGCTTAGGAGGGGGGGGCTCCTACAATGAGCAGTTCTTC.

The J gene is TRBJ2-7, the V gene TRBV6-5; 7 positions agree with TRBD1. The germline V gene has CDR1 MNHEY and CDR2 SVGAGI. This CDR3 comprises 15 residues. The J segment lost 0 bases and the V segment lost 6 bases, leaving 8 bases of the junction unmatched. The CDR3 DNA sequence: TGTGCCAGCAGGGCCGGGACAGCTAGCTCCTACGAGCAGTACTTC. Translated: CASRAGTASSYEQYF.

The chain couples TRBV6-6 to TRBJ2-7; TRBD1 aligns across 10 bases. The V gene's germline CDR1 is MNHNY and CDR2 SVGAGI (reference sequence). This CDR3 is 15 amino acids long. J was trimmed by 3 bases and V by 5 bases; bases with no gene match: 7. CDR3 nucleotide sequence: TGTGCCAGCAGTAACCGCCGGGACAGGGGCTACGAGCAGTACTTC. This sequence encodes CASSNRRDRGYEQYF.

The chain joins TRBV5-6 to TRBJ1-1; 8 bases agree with TRBD1. Germline V lookup: CDR1 SGHDT, CDR2 YYEEEE. V shed 5 bases and J 4 bases; nucleotides not matched to a gene: 4. The CDR3 consists of 13 residues. Here the CDR3 reads CASRLTGGTEAFF. CDR3 DNA: TGTGCCAGCAGGCTTACAGGGGGCACTGAAGCTTTCTTT.

The chain links TRBV5-8 to TRBJ1-1; no definite D call. Germline lookup yields CDR1 SGHTS and CDR2 YDEGEE. This CDR3 comprises 15 residues. With 0 bases removed from V and 7 bases from J, the gap between germline ends came to 16 bases. CDR3 nucleotides: TGTGCCAGCAGCTTGGAGGGCAAATCCCGAGATGAAGCTTTCTTT. Translated, it gives CASSLEGKSRDEAFF.

V gene TRBV5-1 combines with J gene TRBJ2-5, with TRBD2 as a possible D gene (5 bases). The CDR3 loop spans 14 amino acids. The V end lost 3 bases, the J end lost 2 bases, and 11 bases lay between the germline ends. Germline CDR1 SGHRS, CDR2 YFSETQ. CDR3 protein: CASSSSGWQETQYF. The CDR3 nucleotides are TGCGCCAGCAGCTCCTCGGGGTGGCAAGAGACCCAGTACTTC. The variable domain in full, completed from reference TRBV5-1 and TRBJ2-5, reads KAGVTQTPRYLIKTRGQQVTLSCSPISGHRSVSWYQQTPGQGLQFLFEYFSETQRNKGNFPGRFSGRQFSNSRSEMNVSTLELGDSALYLCASSSSGWQETQYFGPGTRLLVL.

The chain recombines TRBV6-5 with TRBJ1-1; D remains unclear. The CDR3 is 14 residues long. CDR1 and CDR2 (germline): MNHEY, SVGAGI. Trimming took off 7 bases at V and 4 bases at J, with 16 bases between the two ends. The CDR3 nucleotides read TGTGCCAGCACCCCAACAGTTATGAGCACTGAAGCTTTCTTT. Translation gives CASTPTVMSTEAFF.

CDR3 residues: CASGSGTPDQPQHF. The CDR3 DNA reads TGTGCCAGCGGATCCGGGACGCCCGATCAGCCCCAGCATTTT. The chain uses TRBV28 and TRBJ1-5; D might be TRBD1 (5 bases). Germline V gives CDR1 MDHEN, CDR2 SYDVKM. V lost 8 bases and J 5 bases, leaving 16 bases between the germline ends. The CDR3 has 14 amino acids.

The chain carries TRBV4-1 and TRBJ2-1; no definite D call. The V and J ends lost 1 base and 7 bases respectively, with 5 bases between them. The germline V gene encodes CDR1 MGHRA and CDR2 YSYEKL. The CDR3 has 12 residues. The CDR3 nucleotides are TGCGCCAGCAGCCAAGTCGCTAATGAGCAGTTCTTC. This codes for CASSQVANEQFF.

The chain couples TRBV29-1 to TRBJ1-2; 7 nucleotides agree with TRBD1. Germline V gene sequence: CDR1 SQVTM, CDR2 ANQGSEA. V lost 1 base, J lost 2 bases, and 1 base stayed unmatched. This CDR3 spans 13 amino acids. CDR3 nucleotides: TGCAGCGTTGAAGGAGGGGGCAACTATGGCTACACCTTC. It specifies CSVEGGGNYGYTF.

This clone turned up a few times. This sequence joins TRBV19 and TRBJ2-7; tentatively, D is TRBD2 (5 bases). This CDR3 spans 13 amino acids. Germline lookup yields CDR1 LNHDA and CDR2 SQIVND (reference sequence). The V end was cut by 4 bases, the J end by 6 bases, with 13 bases between. The CDR3 sequence is CASSTGVGSEQYF. The CDR3, as DNA: TGTGCCAGTAGTACCGGGGTAGGTAGCGAGCAGTACTTC.

Of note for this clone: The junction departs from germline at one end; a sequencing error may be responsible. The chain employs TRBV4-2 and TRBJ2-7; perhaps D is TRBD1 or TRBD2 (5 bases each). The CDR3 extends over 17 amino acids. Germline V CDR1 and CDR2: LGHNA, YNFKEQ. The CDR3 here is CASSQDATRDPSSEQYF. The CDR3 nucleotides read TGTGCCAGCAGCCAAGACGCAACTAGGGACCCCTCCTCCGAGCAGTACTTC.

The chain has TRBV7-9 and TRBJ2-5; the D is unclear. V was trimmed by 5 bases and J by 7 bases, leaving 11 bases between them. Germline V lookup: CDR1 SEHNR, CDR2 FQNEAQ (reference sequence). The CDR3 spans 12 residues. The CDR3 is CASSPMNGTQYF. The DNA of the CDR3 is TGTGCCAGCAGCCCCATGAACGGGACCCAGTACTTC.

The V gene is TRBV28, the J gene TRBJ2-3; D remains unclear. Germline lookup yields CDR1 MDHEN and CDR2 SYDVKM. The CDR3 has 13 residues. Trimming took 1 base from V and 4 from J, leaving 6 bases between them. The CDR3 DNA is TGTGCCAGCAGTTTATCGGTCGCAGATACGCAGTATTTT. Its protein is CASSLSVADTQYF.

The chain couples TRBV25-1 to TRBJ2-7; the D call may be TRBD1 or TRBD2 (5 bases each). CDR1 is MGHDK, CDR2 SYGVNS, per germline. This CDR3 has 14 amino acids. V was clipped by 0 bases and J by 6 bases, with 12 bases between them. The CDR3 DNA follows: TGTGCCAGCAGTGAATATGGGGGAATCGTCGAGCAGTACTTC. Its translation: CASSEYGGIVEQYF.

The sample holds one count of this clone. V gene TRBV6-5 combines with J gene TRBJ2-2, with 7 bases that match TRBD1. The CDR3 sequence is 16 residues long. Germline CDR1 MNHEY, CDR2 SVGAGI. The V and J ends lost 4 bases and 3 bases, in that order; junction bases with no gene match: 8. The CDR3 DNA follows: TGTGCCAGCAGTTCTCCTTACAGGGGAGACACCGGGGAGCTGTTTTTT. This codes for CASSSPYRGDTGELFF.

This clone has just one count. The CDR3 DNA is TGTGCCAGCAGCTTATTTGGGACAGGGAATTCACCCCTCCACTTT. It encodes CASSLFGTGNSPLHF. This chain uses TRBV7-2 with TRBJ1-6, with TRBD1 matching 9 bases. In germline, CDR1 is SGHTA, CDR2 FQGNSA. Trimming at V came to 2 bases and at J to 7 bases, leaving 3 bases not matched to a gene. CDR3 length: 15 amino acids.